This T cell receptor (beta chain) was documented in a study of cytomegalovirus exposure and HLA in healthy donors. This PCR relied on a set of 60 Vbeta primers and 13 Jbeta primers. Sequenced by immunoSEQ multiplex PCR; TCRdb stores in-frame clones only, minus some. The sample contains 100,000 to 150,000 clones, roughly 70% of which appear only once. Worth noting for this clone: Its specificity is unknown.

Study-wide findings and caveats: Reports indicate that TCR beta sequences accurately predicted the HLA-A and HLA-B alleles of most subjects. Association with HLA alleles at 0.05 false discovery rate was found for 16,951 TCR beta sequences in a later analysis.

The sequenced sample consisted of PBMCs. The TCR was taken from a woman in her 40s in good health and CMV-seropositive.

The CDR3 bases are TGTGCCAGCAGCTTGCCCGGGGTTGGGCAAGAGACCCAGTACTTC. The encoded protein is CASSLPGVGQETQYF. This chain joins TRBV5-5 and TRBJ2-5, with D possibly TRBD2 on 5 matching bases. Germline V lookup: CDR1 SGHKS, CDR2 YYEKEE (reference sequence). V shed 1 base and J shed 2 bases, with 12 bases lying between them. The CDR3 extends over 15 amino acids.